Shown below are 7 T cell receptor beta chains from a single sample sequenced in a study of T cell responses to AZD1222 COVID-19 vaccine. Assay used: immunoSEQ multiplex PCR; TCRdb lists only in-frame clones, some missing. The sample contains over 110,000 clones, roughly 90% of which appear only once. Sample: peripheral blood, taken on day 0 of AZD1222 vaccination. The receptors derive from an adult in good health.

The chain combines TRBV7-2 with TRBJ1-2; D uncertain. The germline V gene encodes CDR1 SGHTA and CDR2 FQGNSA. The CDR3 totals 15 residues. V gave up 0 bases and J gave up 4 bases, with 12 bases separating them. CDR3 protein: CASSLARNSIYGYTF. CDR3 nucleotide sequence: TGTGCCAGCAGCTTAGCGCGGAACAGCATCTATGGCTACACCTTC. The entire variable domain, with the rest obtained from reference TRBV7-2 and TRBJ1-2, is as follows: GAGVSQSPSNKVTEKGKDVELRCDPISGHTALYWYRQSLGQGLEFLIYFQGNSAPDKSGLPSDRFSAERTGGSVSTLTIQRTQQEDSAVYLCASSLARNSIYGYTFGSGTRLTVV.

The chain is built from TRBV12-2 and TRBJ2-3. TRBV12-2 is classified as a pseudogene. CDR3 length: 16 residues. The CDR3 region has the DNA TGTGCAAGTCGCTTAGTACGGCCGGGGCCCACAGATACGCAGTATTTT. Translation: CASRLVRPGPTDTQYF.

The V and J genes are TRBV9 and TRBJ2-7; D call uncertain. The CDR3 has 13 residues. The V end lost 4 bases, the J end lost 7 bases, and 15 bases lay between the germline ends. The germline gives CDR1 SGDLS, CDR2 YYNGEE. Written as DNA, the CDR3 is TGTGCCAGCAGCCCTCATCAGTGGCGTGAGCAGTACTTC. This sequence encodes CASSPHQWREQYF.

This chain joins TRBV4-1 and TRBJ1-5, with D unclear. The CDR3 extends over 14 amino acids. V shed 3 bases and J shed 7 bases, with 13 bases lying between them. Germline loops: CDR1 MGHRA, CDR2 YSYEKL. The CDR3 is CASSQDQRRQPQHF. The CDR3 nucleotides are TGCGCCAGCAGCCAGGACCAACGGAGGCAGCCCCAGCATTTT.

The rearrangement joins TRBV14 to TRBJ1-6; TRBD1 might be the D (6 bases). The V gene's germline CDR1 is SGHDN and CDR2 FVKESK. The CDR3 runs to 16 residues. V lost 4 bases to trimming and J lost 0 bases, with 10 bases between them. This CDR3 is CASSPRGPSYNSPLHF. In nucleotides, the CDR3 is TGTGCCAGCAGCCCCCGGGGGCCCTCCTATAATTCACCCCTCCACTTT.

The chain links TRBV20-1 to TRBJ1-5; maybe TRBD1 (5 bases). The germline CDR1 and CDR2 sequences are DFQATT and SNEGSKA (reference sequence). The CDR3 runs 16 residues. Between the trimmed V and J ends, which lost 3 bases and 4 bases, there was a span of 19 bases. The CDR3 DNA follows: TGCAGTGCTAGTGGGCTCACAGGACCCGGGAATCAGCCCCAGCATTTT. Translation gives CSASGLTGPGNQPQHF.

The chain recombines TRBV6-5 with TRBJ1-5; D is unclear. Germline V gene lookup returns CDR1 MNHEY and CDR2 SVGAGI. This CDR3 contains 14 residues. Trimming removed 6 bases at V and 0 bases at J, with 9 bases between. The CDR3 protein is CASSHSNSNQPQHF. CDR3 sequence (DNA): TGTGCCAGCAGCCACAGCAATAGCAATCAGCCCCAGCATTTT.